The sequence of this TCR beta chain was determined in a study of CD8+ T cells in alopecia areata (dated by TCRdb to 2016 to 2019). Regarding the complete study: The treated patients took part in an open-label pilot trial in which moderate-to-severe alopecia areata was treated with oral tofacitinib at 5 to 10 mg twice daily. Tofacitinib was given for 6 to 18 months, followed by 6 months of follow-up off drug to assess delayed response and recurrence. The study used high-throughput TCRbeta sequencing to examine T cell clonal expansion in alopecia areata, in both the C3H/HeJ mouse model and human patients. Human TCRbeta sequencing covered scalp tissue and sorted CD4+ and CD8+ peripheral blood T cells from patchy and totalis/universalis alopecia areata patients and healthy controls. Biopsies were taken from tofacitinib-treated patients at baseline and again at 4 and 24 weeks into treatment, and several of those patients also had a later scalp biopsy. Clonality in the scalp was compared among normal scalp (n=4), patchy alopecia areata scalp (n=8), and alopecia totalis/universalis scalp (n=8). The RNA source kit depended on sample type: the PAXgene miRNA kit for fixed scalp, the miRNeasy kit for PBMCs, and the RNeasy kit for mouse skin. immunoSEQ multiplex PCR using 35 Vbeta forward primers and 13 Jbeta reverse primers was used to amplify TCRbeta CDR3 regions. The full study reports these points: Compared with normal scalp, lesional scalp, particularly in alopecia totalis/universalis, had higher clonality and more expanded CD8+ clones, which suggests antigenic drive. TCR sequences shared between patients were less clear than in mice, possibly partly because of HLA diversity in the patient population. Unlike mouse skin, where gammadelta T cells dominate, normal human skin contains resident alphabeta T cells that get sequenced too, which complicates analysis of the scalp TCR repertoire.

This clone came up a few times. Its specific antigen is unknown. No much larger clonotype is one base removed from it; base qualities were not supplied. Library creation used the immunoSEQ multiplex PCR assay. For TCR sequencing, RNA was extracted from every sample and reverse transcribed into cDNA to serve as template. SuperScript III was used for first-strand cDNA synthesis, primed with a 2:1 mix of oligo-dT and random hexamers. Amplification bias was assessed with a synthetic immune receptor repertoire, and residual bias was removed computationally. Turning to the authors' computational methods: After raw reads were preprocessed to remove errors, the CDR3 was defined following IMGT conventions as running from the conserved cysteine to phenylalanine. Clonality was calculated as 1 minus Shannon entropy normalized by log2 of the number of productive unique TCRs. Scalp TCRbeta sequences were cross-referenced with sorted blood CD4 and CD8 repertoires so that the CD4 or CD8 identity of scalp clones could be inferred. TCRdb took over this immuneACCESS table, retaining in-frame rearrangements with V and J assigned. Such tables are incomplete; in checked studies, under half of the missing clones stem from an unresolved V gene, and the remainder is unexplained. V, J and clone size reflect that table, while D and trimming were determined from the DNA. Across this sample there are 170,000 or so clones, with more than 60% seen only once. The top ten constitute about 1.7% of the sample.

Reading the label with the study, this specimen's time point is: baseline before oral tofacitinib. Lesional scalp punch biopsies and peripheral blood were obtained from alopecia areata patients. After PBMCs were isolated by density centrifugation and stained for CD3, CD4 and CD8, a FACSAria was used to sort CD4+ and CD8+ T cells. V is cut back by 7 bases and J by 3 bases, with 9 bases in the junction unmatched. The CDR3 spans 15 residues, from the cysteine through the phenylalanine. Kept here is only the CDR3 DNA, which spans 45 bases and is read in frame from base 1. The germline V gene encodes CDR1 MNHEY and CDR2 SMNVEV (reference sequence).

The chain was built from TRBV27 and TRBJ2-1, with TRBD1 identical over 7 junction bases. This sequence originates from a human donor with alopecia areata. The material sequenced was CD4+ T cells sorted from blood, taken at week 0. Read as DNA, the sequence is TGTGCCAGCACCGGGACAGAAAACGTCTACAATGAGCAGTTCTTC. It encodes CASTGTENVYNEQFF.